The table lists the clone carrying this T cell receptor (beta chain) with a few counts. Its target is not known. The data belong to a study of OX40 agonist ivuxolimab in advanced cancers. Autoimmune disease history or systemic immunosuppression led to patients being barred. Trimming shortened V by 10 bases and J by 1 base, and 14 bases separated the two germline ends. This CDR3 comprises 14 residues. Looked up from germline, CDR1 is MNHNS and CDR2 is SASEGT. Study outcomes and limitations: Blood T cells, both CD4+ and CD8+, expanded clonally by week 6 at 0.1 to 3.0 mg/kg. Among the nonresponders, some also had low normalized T-cell clonal expansion.

Some clones are missing from TCRdb's copy, which holds only in-frame ones; the method was immunoSEQ multiplex PCR. Of roughly 60,000 clones in the sample, more than 85% are singletons; the top ten hold about 0.4%. The chain couples TRBV6-1 to TRBJ2-1, with a possible D match to TRBD1 (5 bases). This clonotype was sampled from an adult with an advanced solid tumor such as melanoma, head and neck, liver or kidney cancer. Sequencing was performed on CD4+ or CD8+ T cells sorted from blood, taken in a trial of the OX40 agonist ivuxolimab. The chain's CDR3 is CANGPSGSYNEQFF. The CDR3 DNA sequence: TGTGCCAACGGGCCATCAGGGTCCTACAATGAGCAGTTCTTC.